This is a list of T cell receptor beta chains from one sample in a study of T cell responses to AZD1222 COVID-19 vaccine. The method was immunoSEQ multiplex PCR; TCRdb's version includes in-frame clones alone and lacks a portion of them. The table has some 170,000 clones, around 94% seen once. The sample consisted of peripheral blood, taken on day 0 of AZD1222 vaccination. These receptors came from an adult in good health. CDR3s include the opening cysteine and the closing phenylalanine or tryptophan. The D gene is left open where the match is weak. Only some rows state a clone size, as once, few, many or a class for expanded clones.

j_call: TRBJ2-2
d_call: -
v_call: TRBV7-6
clone_size: -
cdr3_aa: CASSLMSQGNTGELFF
cdr3_nt: TGTGCCAGCAGCTTAATGTCACAGGGCAACACCGGGGAGCTGTTTTTT

j_call: TRBJ1-1
d_call: -
v_call: TRBV11-2
clone_size: -
cdr3_aa: CASSLTGGSGTEAFF
cdr3_nt: TGTGCCAGCAGCTTAACGGGGGGTAGCGGCACTGAAGCTTTCTTT

j_call: TRBJ1-1
d_call: -
v_call: TRBV5-4
clone_size: -
cdr3_aa: CASSSPQGGHTEAFF
cdr3_nt: TGTGCCAGCAGCTCACCACAGGGTGGGCACACTGAAGCTTTCTTT

j_call: TRBJ1-3
d_call: -
v_call: TRBV19
clone_size: -
cdr3_aa: CASSIGSNTIYF
cdr3_nt: TGTGCCAGTAGTATCGGTTCAAACACCATATATTTT

j_call: TRBJ1-6
d_call: -
v_call: TRBV5-6
clone_size: once
cdr3_aa: CASSLYSRPLHF
cdr3_nt: TGTGCCAGCAGCTTGTACTCGCGACCCCTCCACTTT

j_call: TRBJ1-2
d_call: TRBD1
v_call: TRBV2
clone_size: -
cdr3_aa: CASSGQGGYTF
cdr3_nt: TGTGCCAGCAGTGGACAGGGAGGCTACACCTTC

j_call: TRBJ1-5
d_call: TRBD1
v_call: TRBV30
clone_size: -
cdr3_aa: CAWTVDRGQPQHF
cdr3_nt: TGTGCCTGGACGGTGGACAGGGGACAACCCCAGCATTTT

j_call: TRBJ2-1
d_call: TRBD2
v_call: TRBV6-2/TRBV6-3
clone_size: -
cdr3_aa: CASSYSTSGVGSYNEQFF
cdr3_nt: TGTGCCAGCAGTTACTCAACTAGCGGGGTTGGCTCCTACAATGAGCAGTTCTTC

j_call: TRBJ2-7
d_call: TRBD1
v_call: TRBV28
clone_size: -
cdr3_aa: CASRERTGVVGEQYF
cdr3_nt: TGTGCCAGCAGAGAAAGGACAGGGGTGGTCGGCGAGCAGTACTTC

j_call: TRBJ1-1
d_call: -
v_call: TRBV27
clone_size: -
cdr3_aa: CASKKTEGEAFF
cdr3_nt: TGTGCCAGCAAAAAAACGGAAGGTGAAGCTTTCTTT

j_call: TRBJ2-5
d_call: -
v_call: TRBV6-2/TRBV6-3
clone_size: -
cdr3_aa: CASSYNQETQYF
cdr3_nt: TGTGCCAGCAGTTACAACCAAGAGACCCAGTACTTC

j_call: TRBJ1-2
d_call: -
v_call: TRBV10-3
clone_size: -
cdr3_aa: CAISEEQGANYGYTF
cdr3_nt: TGTGCCATCAGTGAGGAACAGGGAGCTAACTATGGCTACACCTTC

j_call: TRBJ2-7
d_call: -
v_call: TRBV7-2
clone_size: -
cdr3_aa: CASSPRGQIHSYEQYF
cdr3_nt: TGTGCCAGCAGCCCCCGGGGGCAGATCCACTCCTACGAGCAGTACTTC

j_call: TRBJ2-7
d_call: TRBD1
v_call: TRBV2
clone_size: -
cdr3_aa: CASTGGTGWEQYF
cdr3_nt: TGTGCCAGCACCGGAGGGACAGGGTGGGAGCAGTACTTC

j_call: TRBJ1-1
d_call: -
v_call: TRBV3-1/TRBV3-2
clone_size: -
cdr3_aa: CASSLQGVTEAFF
cdr3_nt: TGTGCCAGCAGCCTTCAGGGAGTCACTGAAGCTTTCTTT

j_call: TRBJ2-7
d_call: TRBD2
v_call: TRBV12-5
clone_size: -
cdr3_aa: CASGLVPERGKQYF
cdr3_nt: TGTGCTAGTGGTTTGGTCCCCGAGCGGGGGAAGCAGTACTTC

j_call: TRBJ1-2
d_call: -
v_call: TRBV20-1
clone_size: -
cdr3_aa: CSAREQSGYTF
cdr3_nt: TGCAGTGCTAGAGAGCAAAGTGGCTACACCTTC

j_call: TRBJ1-1
d_call: -
v_call: TRBV5-1
clone_size: -
cdr3_aa: CASSLGGSGAGTEAFF
cdr3_nt: TGCGCCAGCAGCTTGGGGGGTTCGGGTGCGGGCACTGAAGCTTTCTTT

j_call: TRBJ2-5
d_call: -
v_call: TRBV6-1
clone_size: -
cdr3_aa: CASSEGGAEETQYF
cdr3_nt: TGTGCCAGCAGTGAAGGTGGGGCCGAGGAGACCCAGTACTTC

j_call: TRBJ1-2
d_call: -
v_call: TRBV2
clone_size: -
cdr3_aa: CASSEMETEGYTF
cdr3_nt: TGTGCCAGCAGTGAGATGGAGACGGAGGGCTACACCTTC

j_call: TRBJ2-7
d_call: -
v_call: TRBV13
clone_size: -
cdr3_aa: CASSLGGGGEQYF
cdr3_nt: TGTGCCAGCAGCTTAGGAGGAGGAGGCGAGCAGTACTTC

j_call: TRBJ1-2
d_call: TRBD1
v_call: TRBV6-5
clone_size: -
cdr3_aa: CASTQVGRGHGYTF
cdr3_nt: TGTGCCAGCACCCAAGTTGGGAGGGGGCATGGCTACACCTTC

j_call: TRBJ1-3
d_call: -
v_call: TRBV11-3
clone_size: -
cdr3_aa: CASSAQGLVGNTIYF
cdr3_nt: TGTGCCAGCAGCGCACAGGGACTGGTCGGAAACACCATATATTTT

j_call: TRBJ2-3
d_call: TRBD2
v_call: TRBV5-1
clone_size: -
cdr3_aa: CASSLKLAGGITDTQYF
cdr3_nt: TGCGCCAGCAGCTTAAAACTAGCGGGGGGGATCACAGATACGCAGTATTTT

j_call: TRBJ2-1
d_call: -
v_call: TRBV5-6
clone_size: -
cdr3_aa: CASSLRGRSGEQFF
cdr3_nt: TGTGCCAGCAGCTTGCGGGGCAGGTCGGGAGAGCAGTTCTTC

j_call: TRBJ2-7
d_call: TRBD2
v_call: TRBV7-3
clone_size: -
cdr3_aa: CASSPSGGPHEQYF
cdr3_nt: TGTGCCAGCAGCCCTAGCGGAGGGCCGCACGAGCAGTACTTC

j_call: TRBJ2-1
d_call: TRBD2
v_call: TRBV3-1/TRBV3-2
clone_size: -
cdr3_aa: CASSLMVAGAEQFF
cdr3_nt: TGTGCCAGCAGCCTGATGGTAGCGGGGGCCGAGCAGTTCTTC

j_call: TRBJ2-2
d_call: TRBD2
v_call: TRBV7-2
clone_size: -
cdr3_aa: CASSPKGSSGVNTGELFF
cdr3_nt: TGTGCCAGCAGCCCCAAAGGGAGTAGCGGGGTTAACACCGGGGAGCTGTTTTTT

j_call: TRBJ1-2
d_call: TRBD1
v_call: TRBV27
clone_size: -
cdr3_aa: CASSSRQGNGYTF
cdr3_nt: TGTGCCAGCAGTTCTAGACAGGGAAATGGCTACACCTTC

j_call: TRBJ2-1
d_call: TRBD1
v_call: TRBV18
clone_size: -
cdr3_aa: CASSPQGALYNEQFF
cdr3_nt: TGTGCCAGCTCACCACAGGGGGCGTTATACAATGAGCAGTTCTTC

j_call: TRBJ1-1
d_call: -
v_call: TRBV7-6
clone_size: -
cdr3_aa: CASSRGNRDTEAFF
cdr3_nt: TGTGCCAGCAGCAGAGGAAATAGGGACACTGAAGCTTTCTTT

j_call: TRBJ1-4
d_call: -
v_call: TRBV21-1
clone_size: once
cdr3_aa: CASSKFEGKDEKLFF
cdr3_nt: TGTGCCAGCAGCAAATTCGAAGGGAAGGATGAAAAACTGTTTTTT

j_call: TRBJ2-7
d_call: TRBD2
v_call: TRBV27
clone_size: -
cdr3_aa: CASSSIGGEQYF
cdr3_nt: TGTGCCAGCAGTTCCATCGGGGGGGAGCAGTACTTC

j_call: TRBJ1-1
d_call: -
v_call: TRBV5-6
clone_size: -
cdr3_aa: CASSPQTQGEAFF
cdr3_nt: TGTGCCAGCAGCCCACAGACGCAGGGTGAAGCTTTCTTT

j_call: TRBJ2-3
d_call: -
v_call: TRBV19
clone_size: -
cdr3_aa: CASSMMSDTQYF
cdr3_nt: TGTGCCAGTAGTATGATGTCAGATACGCAGTATTTT

j_call: TRBJ1-2
d_call: -
v_call: TRBV18
clone_size: -
cdr3_aa: CASSPTGGGGGYTF
cdr3_nt: TGTGCCAGCTCACCCACCGGGGGTGGCGGCGGCTACACCTTC

j_call: TRBJ2-5
d_call: -
v_call: TRBV7-2
clone_size: -
cdr3_aa: CASTVRVQETQYF
cdr3_nt: TGTGCCAGCACCGTCAGGGTACAAGAGACCCAGTACTTC

j_call: TRBJ1-2
d_call: -
v_call: TRBV14
clone_size: once
cdr3_aa: CASSPGTAHGYTF
cdr3_nt: TGTGCCAGCAGCCCCGGGACTGCCCATGGCTACACCTTC

j_call: TRBJ2-5
d_call: -
v_call: TRBV5-4
clone_size: -
cdr3_aa: CASSPRHETQYF
cdr3_nt: TGTGCCAGCAGCCCTCGCCATGAGACCCAGTACTTC

j_call: TRBJ1-1
d_call: -
v_call: TRBV7-9
clone_size: -
cdr3_aa: CASSFGMGLGTEAFF
cdr3_nt: TGTGCCAGCAGCTTCGGCATGGGGTTGGGCACTGAAGCTTTCTTT

j_call: TRBJ2-3
d_call: -
v_call: TRBV27
clone_size: -
cdr3_aa: CASSLWASPSTDTQYF
cdr3_nt: TGTGCCAGCAGTTTATGGGCTAGCCCTAGCACAGATACGCAGTATTTT

j_call: TRBJ1-1
d_call: -
v_call: TRBV2
clone_size: -
cdr3_aa: CASSGQWNTEAFF
cdr3_nt: TGTGCCAGCAGTGGCCAGTGGAACACTGAAGCTTTCTTT

j_call: TRBJ2-7
d_call: -
v_call: TRBV19
clone_size: once
cdr3_aa: CASSTLEGLSYEQYF
cdr3_nt: TGTGCCAGTAGTACCCTCGAGGGTCTCTCCTACGAGCAGTACTTC

j_call: TRBJ2-2
d_call: -
v_call: TRBV7-2
clone_size: -
cdr3_aa: CASSMGPLTGELFF
cdr3_nt: TGTGCCAGCAGCATGGGACCTCTCACCGGGGAGCTGTTTTTT

j_call: TRBJ1-2
d_call: -
v_call: TRBV5-4
clone_size: -
cdr3_aa: CASSPGGSSYGYTF
cdr3_nt: TGTGCCAGCAGCCCGGGTGGCAGTTCCTATGGCTACACCTTC

j_call: TRBJ2-1
d_call: TRBD1
v_call: TRBV18
clone_size: -
cdr3_aa: CASSPGKGTGNEQFF
cdr3_nt: TGTGCCAGCTCACCTGGTAAGGGGACAGGCAATGAGCAGTTCTTC

j_call: TRBJ1-2
d_call: -
v_call: TRBV12-3/TRBV12-4
clone_size: -
cdr3_aa: CASSFTLYGYTF
cdr3_nt: TGTGCCAGCAGTTTCACTCTTTATGGCTACACCTTC

j_call: TRBJ1-1
d_call: -
v_call: TRBV18
clone_size: -
cdr3_aa: CASSSMNTEAFF
cdr3_nt: TGTGCCAGCTCATCGATGAACACTGAAGCTTTCTTT

j_call: TRBJ1-1
d_call: TRBD1
v_call: TRBV7-9
clone_size: -
cdr3_aa: CASSFFVATGPLVNTEAFF
cdr3_nt: TGTGCCAGCAGCTTTTTCGTAGCGACAGGGCCTCTTGTGAACACTGAAGCTTTCTTT

j_call: TRBJ1-2
d_call: -
v_call: TRBV30
clone_size: -
cdr3_aa: CACPRTGEPLYGYTF
cdr3_nt: TGTGCCTGCCCCCGAACGGGGGAACCGCTATATGGCTACACCTTC

j_call: TRBJ1-2
d_call: TRBD1
v_call: TRBV30
clone_size: -
cdr3_aa: CAWRFDRVNYGYTF
cdr3_nt: TGTGCCTGGAGGTTCGACAGGGTGAACTATGGCTACACCTTC

j_call: TRBJ1-1
d_call: TRBD1
v_call: TRBV7-9
clone_size: -
cdr3_aa: CASSSISGTAKNLNTEAFF
cdr3_nt: TGTGCCAGCAGCTCAATCTCCGGGACAGCTAAAAATCTGAACACTGAAGCTTTCTTT

j_call: TRBJ2-3
d_call: TRBD1
v_call: TRBV6-6
clone_size: -
cdr3_aa: CASTSRGQDTQYF
cdr3_nt: TGTGCCAGCACTAGCAGGGGGCAAGATACGCAGTATTTT